This passage covers 26 T cell receptor beta chains from one sample sequenced in a study of OX40 agonist ivuxolimab in advanced cancers. Profiled with immunoSEQ multiplex PCR; TCRdb holds only in-frame clones, not every one. Here the sample spans tens of thousands of clones, roughly 80% being singletons. The specimen was CD4+ or CD8+ T cells sorted from blood, collected in a trial of the OX40 agonist ivuxolimab. The source of these receptors is an adult with an advanced solid tumor such as melanoma, head and neck, liver or kidney cancer.

V and J are TRBV7-9 and TRBJ1-1; no firm D call. The CDR3 loop spans 11 amino acids. Trimming cost V 1 base and J 6 bases, with 3 bases left between them. Germline CDR1 reads SEHNR; CDR2 reads FQNEAQ (reference sequence). CDR3 coding DNA: TGTGCCAGCAGCTTAGTGGCTGAAGCTTTCTTT. Its protein product is CASSLVAEAFF.

The chain links TRBV27 to TRBJ2-6; D gene unclear. Looked up from germline, CDR1 is MNHEY and CDR2 is SMNVEV (reference sequence). This CDR3 comprises 15 residues. Trimming took 6 bases from V and 1 from J, leaving 10 bases between them. The CDR3 is CASSQDPSGANVLTF. Here the CDR3 DNA reads TGTGCCAGCAGCCAAGACCCGTCTGGGGCCAACGTCCTGACTTTC.

The chain is built from TRBV28 and TRBJ1-1, with a weak D call TRBD1 (6 bases). The V gene lost 5 bases and the J gene lost 5 bases, with 15 bases spanning the gap. CDR1 is MDHEN, CDR2 SYDVKM, per germline. The CDR3 has 14 residues. The CDR3 DNA reads as TGTGCCAGCAGTGAGCTGACTCAGGGGACTGAAGCTTTCTTT. It is translated as CASSELTQGTEAFF.

The V and J genes are TRBV5-4 and TRBJ2-7, with 11 bases fitting TRBD2. The V and J ends lost 4 bases and 2 bases, in that order; junction bases with no gene match: 5. The CDR3 loop spans 15 amino acids. Germline V gene data show CDR1 as SGHNT and CDR2 as YYREEE (reference sequence). The CDR3 loop reads CASSPKLAGAYEQYF. In DNA, the CDR3 is TGTGCCAGCAGCCCGAAACTAGCGGGAGCCTACGAGCAGTACTTC.

The V gene is TRBV6-5, the J gene TRBJ2-3; no clear D. CDR1 and CDR2 from the germline V gene are MNHEY and SVGAGI. Deletions cut 8 bases from V and 2 bases from J, with 8 bases between. The CDR3 is 12 amino acids. The CDR3 here is CASALPTDTQYF. DNA for the CDR3: TGTGCCAGCGCCCTCCCCACAGATACGCAGTATTTT.

The gene calls are TRBV9 and TRBJ1-5, with TRBD1 as a possible D gene (6 bases). The CDR3 loop spans 14 amino acids. Trimming cost V 4 bases and J 7 bases, with 15 bases left between them. Germline CDR1 SGDLS, CDR2 YYNGEE. CDR3 protein: CASSPAGGRQPQHF. The CDR3 nucleotides read TGTGCCAGCAGCCCAGCGGGGGGCCGGCAGCCCCAGCATTTT.

The V and J genes are TRBV19 and TRBJ2-5, with D unresolved. The CDR3 totals 12 residues. Trimming pared 5 bases from V and 11 bases from J, leaving 15 bases between. Looked up from germline, CDR1 is LNHDA and CDR2 is SQIVND (reference sequence). The CDR3 region has the DNA TGTGCCAGTAGTGCCGGATCCGCCGGGCAGTACTTC. Amino acids: CASSAGSAGQYF. Using reference TRBV19 and TRBJ2-5 for the parts outside the CDR3, the full variable domain is DGGITQSPKYLFRKEGQNVTLSCEQNLNHDAMYWYRQDPGQGLRLIYYSQIVNDFQKGDIAEGYSVSREKKESFPLTVTSAQKNPTAFYLCASSAGSAGQYFGPGTRLLVL.

V and J are TRBV7-8 and TRBJ2-7, with 15 bases aligning to TRBD2. Germline trimming cut 3 bases from V and 0 bases from J; bases unmatched to any gene: 3. CDR1 is SGHVS, CDR2 FQNEAQ, per germline. The CDR3 runs 17 residues. The CDR3 bases are TGTGCCAGCAGCTTCCGGACTAGCGGGAGGGCCTCCTACGAGCAGTACTTC. Protein product: CASSFRTSGRASYEQYF.

This clone has a handful of counts. The junction and the germline gene differ at one end; a read error may be behind it. V is TRBV30 and J is TRBJ2-3; possibly TRBD1 for D (5 bases). The CDR3 is 11 residues long. Germline CDR1 is GTSNPN and CDR2 is SVGIG (reference sequence). The CDR3 DNA is TGTGCCTGGAGTTACGACAGAACCTTTAGTTTT. Translated: CAWSYDRTFSF.

V usage is TRBV11-2 and J usage is TRBJ2-3, with 7 bases that match TRBD2. The CDR3 is 13 amino acids. The germline gives CDR1 SGHAT, CDR2 FQNNGV. J gave up 4 bases and V 2 bases, and 0 bases lay outside the gene matches. The CDR3 region is CASSLTSADTQYF. Written as DNA, the CDR3 is TGTGCCAGCAGCTTAACTAGCGCAGATACGCAGTATTTT.

The sample holds a few counts of this clone. The CDR3 nucleotides are TGTGCCAGCAGTGAACTAGCGGGAGACCCCACAGATACGCAGTATTTT. Its translation is CASSELAGDPTDTQYF. V gene TRBV6-4 combines with J gene TRBJ2-3; TRBD2 matches 11 bases. Germline CDR1 reads MRHNA; CDR2 reads SNTAGT. This CDR3 spans 16 amino acids. Trimming at V came to 3 bases and at J to 2 bases, leaving 4 bases not matched to a gene.

V gene TRBV27 combines with J gene TRBJ1-5, with D hard to call. CDR3 length equals 16 residues. V was trimmed by 2 bases and J by 0 bases, leaving 11 bases between them. Per germline, CDR1 MNHEY and CDR2 SMNVEV (reference sequence). The CDR3 sequence: CASSLNGPGSNQPQHF. CDR3 in DNA: TGTGCCAGCAGTTTAAATGGGCCTGGTAGCAATCAGCCCCAGCATTTT.

This chain joins TRBV6-1 and TRBJ2-1; D unclear. This CDR3 is 13 amino acids long. V dropped 5 bases and J dropped 4 bases, with 9 bases sitting between them. The V gene's germline CDR1 is MNHNS and CDR2 SASEGT. CDR3 nucleotides: TGTGCCAGCAGTTCCGCCTTTTACAATGAGCAGTTCTTC. It translates to CASSSAFYNEQFF.

The rearrangement links TRBV13 to TRBJ1-2, with D unclear. The CDR3 covers 12 residues. CDR1 is PRHDT, CDR2 FYEKMQ, per germline (reference sequence). Deletions cut 5 bases from V and 3 bases from J, with 7 bases between. Here the CDR3 DNA reads TGTGCCAGCAGCACCGGGTACTATGGCTACACCTTC. Encoded protein: CASSTGYYGYTF.

The chain recombines TRBV18 with TRBJ2-1; 7 nucleotides match TRBD1. The CDR3 loop spans 14 amino acids. V lost 4 bases and J lost 1; bases outside the gene matches: 1. The germline V gene encodes CDR1 KGHSH and CDR2 LQKENI. The CDR3 sequence: CASSQTGSYNEQFF. CDR3 coding DNA: TGTGCCAGCTCACAGACAGGGTCCTACAATGAGCAGTTCTTC.

The chain recombines TRBV19 with TRBJ1-1, with a tentative D call TRBD1 (5 bases). The germline V and J ends were trimmed by 6 bases and 3 bases, with 11 bases remaining between them. This CDR3 contains 13 residues. Germline V CDR1 and CDR2: LNHDA, SQIVND (reference sequence). The CDR3, as DNA: TGTGCCAGTAGCGTTCTGACAGACACTGAAGCTTTCTTT. This codes for CASSVLTDTEAFF.

This clone was recorded only once. V and J are TRBV30 and TRBJ2-7; 10 positions match TRBD1. V lost 4 bases, J lost 5 bases, and 8 bases stayed unmatched. The length of the CDR3 is 14 residues. Per germline, CDR1 GTSNPN and CDR2 SVGIG (reference sequence). CDR3 in DNA: TGTGCCTGGACCAAGGGACAGGGGAGGAACGAGCAGTACTTC. Residues: CAWTKGQGRNEQYF. The whole variable domain, filled in from reference TRBV30 and TRBJ2-7, reads SQTIHQWPATLVQPVGSPLSLECTVEGTSNPNLYWYRQAAGRGLQLLFYSVGIGQISSEVPQNLSASRPQDRQFILSSKKLLLSDSGFYLCAWTKGQGRNEQYFGPGTRLTVT.

In this sample, this clone turned up once. V is TRBV30 and J is TRBJ2-6, with D perhaps matching TRBD1 (5 bases). From germline, CDR1 is GTSNPN and CDR2 SVGIG (reference sequence). V was shortened by 4 bases and J by 2 bases, with 9 bases between the two germline ends. There are 14 residues in the CDR3. The CDR3 sequence is CAWTPGTGANVLTF. The CDR3 DNA sequence: TGTGCCTGGACCCCAGGGACTGGGGCCAACGTCCTGACTTTC.

The CDR3 DNA reads TGCGCCAGCAGCCATCCCGGACTATCTTACGAGCAGTACTTC. It specifies CASSHPGLSYEQYF. V usage is TRBV4-1 and J usage is TRBJ2-7; a possible D gene is TRBD2 (6 bases). This CDR3 is built from 14 residues. Germline V gene sequence: CDR1 MGHRA, CDR2 YSYEKL. Trimming stripped 3 bases from V and 4 bases from J, with 13 bases between.

The V and J genes are TRBV5-6 and TRBJ2-3; the D gene is possibly TRBD1 (5 bases). The CDR3 is 15 residues long. The germline V and J ends were trimmed by 5 bases and 0 bases, with 13 bases remaining between them. Looked up from germline, CDR1 is SGHDT and CDR2 is YYEEEE. CDR3 sequence (DNA): TGTGCCAGCAGACAACAGGCAACTAGCACAGATACGCAGTATTTT. This codes for CASRQQATSTDTQYF.

The V call is TRBV27, the J call TRBJ1-2; D is possibly TRBD1 (5 bases). Germline CDR1 reads MNHEY; CDR2 reads SMNVEV (reference sequence). Deletions cut 6 bases from V and 4 bases from J, with 15 bases between. This CDR3 comprises 14 residues. The CDR3 protein is CASSPGGIIYGYTF. CDR3 coding DNA: TGTGCCAGCAGCCCCGGGGGGATAATCTATGGCTACACCTTC.

The V call is TRBV10-3, the J call TRBJ2-2; 7 bases are shared with TRBD2. Germline loops: CDR1 ENHRY, CDR2 SYGVKD. The CDR3 has 15 residues. V lost 3 bases to trimming and J lost 5 bases; unmatched junction nucleotides: 6. The CDR3 DNA reads TGTGCCATCAGTGACTGGCTAGCGGAGACCGGGGAGCTGTTTTTT. It specifies CAISDWLAETGELFF.

This chain links TRBV6-1 with TRBJ2-7; unclear D gene. Germline lookup yields CDR1 MNHNS and CDR2 SASEGT. V was trimmed by 7 bases and J by 2 bases, leaving 9 bases between them. The CDR3 totals 12 residues. The CDR3 DNA follows: TGTGCCAGCATGGTTCACACCTACGAGCAGTACTTC. Protein: CASMVHTYEQYF.

This clone appeared a single time. One junction end does not reproduce the germline sequence, and a read error may be involved. This chain joins TRBV7-7 and TRBJ2-7; 8 bases are shared with TRBD2. Germline CDR1 is SSHAT and CDR2 is FNYEAQ (reference sequence). The CDR3 sequence is 17 residues long. The CDR3: CASSLVVAGLKQDEQYF. In nucleotides, the CDR3 is TGTGCTAGCAGCTTAGTAGTAGCGGGATTAAAGCAGGACGAGCAGTACTTC.

This clone was seen only once. The chain recombines TRBV28 with TRBJ2-3, with TRBD2 identical over 7 bases. The germline CDR1 and CDR2 sequences are MDHEN and SYDVKM. The V gene end was trimmed by 2 bases and the J gene end by 3 bases; junction bases not matched to a gene: 8. The CDR3 is 16 residues long. CDR3 region: CASSLRAGVLTDTQYF. The DNA for the CDR3 is TGTGCCAGCAGTTTACGCGCGGGAGTGTTGACAGATACGCAGTATTTT.

The V call is TRBV6-5, the J call TRBJ2-3; D perhaps matches TRBD1 (6 bases). V lost 4 bases to trimming and J lost 0 bases, with 11 bases between them. This CDR3 has 15 residues. Germline CDR1 is MNHEY and CDR2 is SVGAGI. Here the CDR3 reads CASSSGTSSTDTQYF. The DNA of the CDR3 is TGTGCCAGCAGTTCCGGGACATCTAGCACAGATACGCAGTATTTT.